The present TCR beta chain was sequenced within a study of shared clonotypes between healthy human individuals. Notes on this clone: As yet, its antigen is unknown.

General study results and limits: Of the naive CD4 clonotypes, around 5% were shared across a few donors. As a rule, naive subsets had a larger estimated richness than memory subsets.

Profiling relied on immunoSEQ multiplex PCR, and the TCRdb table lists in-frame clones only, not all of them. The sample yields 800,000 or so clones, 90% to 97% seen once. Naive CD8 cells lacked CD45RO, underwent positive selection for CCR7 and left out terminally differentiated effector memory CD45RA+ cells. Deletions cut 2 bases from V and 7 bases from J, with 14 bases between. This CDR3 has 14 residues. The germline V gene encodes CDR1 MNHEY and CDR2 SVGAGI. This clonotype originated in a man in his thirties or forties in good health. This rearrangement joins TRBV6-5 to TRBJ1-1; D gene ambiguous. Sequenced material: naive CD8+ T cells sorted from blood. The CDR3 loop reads CASSYLFAEHEAFF. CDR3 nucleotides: TGTGCCAGCAGTTACCTCTTTGCGGAACATGAAGCTTTCTTT.